These 16 T cell receptor beta chains share one sample of origin, sequenced in a study of glioma-infiltrating T cells. The iRepertoire nested amplicon-rescue multiplex PCR amplified TCR alpha and beta CDR3s from RNA. TCRdb re-analysed the multiplex PCR reads in MiXCR, keeping a single row per CDR3 protein. The sample lists more than 300,000 distinct CDR3 sequences; approximately 42% were seen once. Sequenced sample: glioma tissue, nonneoplastic brain tissue, or PBMCs (not recorded which). These receptor sequences come from a human donor with low-grade glioma or glioblastoma, undergoing nonglioma brain surgery, or in good health (not recorded which).

The sample holds many counts of this clonotype. This chain links TRBV6-2 or TRBV6-3 with TRBJ1-6; possible D gene TRBD1, 6 bases. CDR3 length: 14 residues. The ends were cut back, 6 bases at V and 9 bases at J, with 15 bases in the middle. The V gene's germline CDR1 is MNHEY and CDR2 SVGEGT. CDR3 coding DNA: TGTGCCAGCAGGACCGACAGGATAGCTTCACCCCTCCACTTT. Its protein is CASRTDRIASPLHF.

The genes are TRBV4-3 and TRBJ2-7; tentative D call: TRBD1 (5 bases). Trimming left V 3 bases short and J 6 bases short, with 15 bases between. Looked up from germline, CDR1 is LGHNA and CDR2 is YSLEER. The CDR3 extends over 14 amino acids. The CDR3, as DNA: TGCGCCAGCAGCCAGGGGCACTGGGTCACCGAGCAGTACTTC. Translating gives CASSQGHWVTEQYF.

A note on this clonotype: This may arise from a read error, as a much more abundant clone is one base away. This rearrangement joins TRBV6-2 or TRBV6-3 to TRBJ2-3; no clear D gene. V lost 2 bases, J lost 2 bases, and 2 bases lay in between. The CDR3 extends over 12 amino acids. The germline V gene encodes CDR1 MNHEY and CDR2 SVGEGT. The CDR3 DNA follows: TGTGCCAGCAGTTACCACACAGATACGCAGTATTTT. Translating gives CASSYHTDTQYF.

Regarding this clonotype: This may stem from a read error, because a much larger clone lies one nucleotide away. No conserved phenylalanine or tryptophan ends this CDR3, so it is likely a read error. This sequence joins TRBV6-6 and TRBJ1-1; D perhaps matches TRBD1 (6 bases). Germline assignment: CDR1 MNHNY and CDR2 SVGAGI (reference sequence). The V and J ends lost 0 bases and 5 bases respectively, with 10 bases between them. The CDR3 is 14 residues long. CDR3 region: CASSYSGRGTEAFS. In nucleotides, the CDR3 is TGTGCCAGCAGTTACTCAGGTAGGGGGACTGAAGCTTTCTCT.

This clonotype was seen ten or more times. This chain links TRBV7-2 with TRBJ1-6; 11 nucleotides match TRBD1. V was clipped by 4 bases and J by 10 bases; unmatched bases: 6. The CDR3 totals 15 residues. CDR1 is SGHTA, CDR2 FQGNSA, per germline. This CDR3 is CASSWAGQGASPLHF. The CDR3 DNA reads as TGTGCCAGCAGCTGGGCCGGACAGGGGGCGTCACCCCTCCACTTT.

This chain connects TRBV6-6 to TRBJ1-1, with a tentative D call TRBD1 (6 bases). Germline CDR1 MNHNY, CDR2 SVGAGI (reference sequence). V was pared by 2 bases and J by 4 bases, with 20 bases between. CDR3 length equals 17 residues. In nucleotides, the CDR3 is TGTGCCAGCAGTTACGCAGCAGGGGCGATCATGAGCACTGAAGCTTTCTTT. Translating gives CASSYAAGAIMSTEAFF.

The gene calls are TRBV7-2 and TRBJ2-3, with 9 bases fitting TRBD2. This CDR3 has 16 amino acids. Trimming removed 7 bases from V and 3 bases from J; junction bases left unmatched: 11. Germline V CDR1 and CDR2: SGHTA, FQGNSA. The CDR3 here is CASIITSGRFTDTQYF. The CDR3 DNA reads TGTGCCAGCATCATAACCAGCGGGAGGTTTACAGATACGCAGTATTTT.

The V call is TRBV5-1, the J call TRBJ2-3, with D possibly matching TRBD2 (5 bases). CDR1 and CDR2 from the germline V gene are SGHRS and YFSETQ. V was pared by 3 bases and J by 10 bases, with 18 bases between. The length of the CDR3 is 14 residues. The CDR3 sequence is CASSYGLAAAAQYF. The CDR3 coding sequence is TGCGCCAGCAGCTACGGACTGGCCGCGGCGGCGCAGTATTTT.

The chain recombines TRBV28 with TRBJ1-2, with 7 positions matching TRBD1. With V trimmed by 5 bases and J by 6 bases, 6 bases remained unmatched. Germline V gene data show CDR1 as MDHEN and CDR2 as SYDVKM. There are 13 residues in the CDR3. CDR3 loop: CASSAGGRNGYTF. In nucleotides, the CDR3 is TGTGCCAGCAGTGCAGGGGGTCGTAATGGCTACACCTTC.

Concerning this clonotype: The junction departs from germline at one end; a sequencing error may be responsible. The V call is TRBV27, the J call TRBJ2-1; tentative D call: TRBD1 (5 bases). The CDR3 spans 14 residues. Germline loops: CDR1 MNHEY, CDR2 SMNVEV (reference sequence). The CDR3 reads CASSLSQGYNEEFF. The DNA of the CDR3 is TGTGCCAGCAGCTTATCCCAGGGCTACAATGAGGAGTTCTTC.

The V and J genes are TRBV11-2 and TRBJ2-1; tentative D call: TRBD2 (6 bases). Germline values: CDR1 SGHAT, CDR2 FQNNGV. V lost 5 bases to trimming and J lost 8 bases, with 13 bases between them. The CDR3 is 13 amino acids. The CDR3 loop reads CASSRDSPHEQFF. The CDR3 DNA sequence: TGTGCCAGCAGCCGGGACTCACCCCATGAGCAGTTCTTC.

This clonotype occurred a few times. V and J are TRBV28 and TRBJ1-5; 10 bases are a match to TRBD1. The CDR3 has 14 amino acids. Losses at the gene ends were 5 bases for V and 7 bases for J; bases not matched to a gene: 5. Germline V CDR1 and CDR2: MDHEN, SYDVKM. CDR3 in DNA: TGTGCCAGCAGTAGACAGGGGGCGGGCCAGCCCCAGCATTTT. Its translation: CASSRQGAGQPQHF.

In the case of this clonotype: A much bigger clone sits one base away, suggesting this may be a read error. The chain links TRBV27 to TRBJ2-1, with TRBD2 matching over 13 bases. Germline trimming cut 11 bases from V and 0 bases from J; bases unmatched to any gene: 10. CDR1 is MNHEY, CDR2 SMNVEV, per germline (reference sequence). The CDR3 is 17 amino acids. CDR3 amino acids: CAGGTSGDPLSYNEQFF. The CDR3 DNA sequence: TGTGCCGGGGGGACTAGCGGGGATCCCCTCTCCTACAATGAGCAGTTCTTC.

V gene TRBV6-2 or TRBV6-3 combines with J gene TRBJ2-7; D perhaps matches TRBD1 (6 bases). Between the trimmed V and J ends, which lost 2 bases and 5 bases, there was a span of 19 bases. This CDR3 comprises 16 residues. Germline values: CDR1 MNHEY, CDR2 SVGEGT. CDR3 sequence reads: CASSYQGSVIGDEQYF. CDR3 coding DNA: TGTGCCAGCAGTTACCAGGGGAGCGTGATAGGCGACGAGCAGTACTTC.

The V gene is TRBV7-7, the J gene TRBJ2-1; 10 bases agree with TRBD2. This CDR3 contains 18 residues. CDR1 and CDR2 (germline): SSHAT, FNYEAQ (reference sequence). The ends lost 1 base at V and 7 bases at J; junction bases unmatched: 13. The CDR3 protein is CASSLVLAGVSVENEQFF. CDR3 DNA sequence: TGTGCCAGCAGCTTAGTCCTAGCGGGAGTATCGGTAGAAAATGAGCAGTTCTTC.

This clonotype was counted only a few times. The chain recombines TRBV6-5 with TRBJ2-3, with D perhaps TRBD1 (5 bases). Germline lookup yields CDR1 MNHEY and CDR2 SVGAGI. The CDR3 sequence is 13 residues long. V was pared by 2 bases and J by 4 bases, with 7 bases between. The CDR3 here is CASSYTGADTQYF. In DNA, the CDR3 is TGTGCCAGCAGTTACACAGGAGCAGATACGCAGTATTTT.